A selection of T cell receptor beta chains follows, all from one sample in a study of human T cells and chemical hapten exposure. TCRdb reprocessed the RACE reads with MiXCR, giving one entry per CDR3 protein. Among 65,000 to 90,000 distinct CDR3 sequences listed, about 6.3% were seen once. Sequences were derived from whole blood, sampled in connection with sensitization to the hapten diphenylcyclopropenone (DPC). Receptors were obtained from a woman in her twenties or thirties with alopecia areata. Some clones in this sample may be carry-over from other donors' samples. CDR3s include the opening cysteine and the closing phenylalanine or tryptophan. The D gene is left open where the match is weak. Not all rows give a size; the values are once, few, many and, for expanded clones, a class.

D gene | J gene | V gene | CDR3 length | clone size | CDR3 protein | CDR3 DNA
. | TRBJ1-5 | TRBV12-3/TRBV12-4 | 13 | many | CASTSTNGQPQHF | TGTGCCAGCACCTCAACGAACGGTCAGCCCCAGCATTTT
. | TRBJ2-5 | TRBV7-9 | 16 | many | CASSSLSERVQETQYF | TGTGCCAGCAGCTCCCTTAGCGAGAGGGTCCAAGAGACCCAGTACTTC
. | TRBJ2-5 | TRBV5-1 | 13 | many | CASSMGLQETQYF | TGCGCCAGCAGCATGGGACTCCAAGAGACCCAGTACTTC
. | TRBJ2-7 | TRBV29-1 | 13 | many | CSVYQPAQAVQYF | TGCAGCGTTTACCAGCCTGCCCAAGCGGTGCAGTACTTC
. | TRBJ1-1 | TRBV5-6 | 15 | . | CASSLFKGGPTEAFF | TGTGCCAGCAGCTTGTTCAAAGGGGGGCCCACTGAAGCTTTCTTT
. | TRBJ2-5 | TRBV6-5 | 16 | few | CASSYSIEAYQETQYF | TGTGCCAGCAGTTACTCGATTGAGGCGTACCAAGAGACCCAGTACTTC
. | TRBJ2-1 | TRBV7-3 | 16 | . | CASSLQVGGGADEQFF | TGTGCCAGCAGCCTCCAGGTCGGCGGAGGGGCCGATGAGCAGTTCTTC
. | TRBJ2-3 | TRBV20-1 | 13 | many | CSARRGPTDTQYF | TGCAGTGCTAGACGGGGGCCCACAGATACGCAGTATTTT
TRBD1 | TRBJ1-5 | TRBV20-1 | 14 | many | CSASDRAVGQPQHF | TGCAGTGCTAGTGACAGGGCTGTGGGTCAGCCCCAGCATTTT
. | TRBJ2-4 | TRBV6-5 | 15 | . | CASRAPSLGKNIQYF | TGTGCCAGCAGGGCCCCCTCTTTGGGCAAAAACATTCAGTACTTC
TRBD1 | TRBJ1-1 | TRBV2 | 16 | . | CASRGTGGPMNTEAFF | TGTGCCAGCAGGGGGACAGGGGGGCCCATGAACACTGAAGCTTTCTTT
TRBD1 | TRBJ1-2 | TRBV18 | 15 | many | CASSPELTGGEGYTF | TGTGCCAGCTCACCAGAACTGACAGGGGGCGAAGGCTACACCTTC
. | TRBJ2-3 | TRBV20-1 | 14 | . | CSAGDGSSTDTQYF | TGCAGTGCTGGAGACGGATCTAGCACAGATACGCAGTATTTT
TRBD2 | TRBJ2-3 | TRBV10-3 | 20 | few | CAISESPSGGLAWWTDTQYF | TGTGCCATCAGTGAGTCGCCTAGCGGGGGTCTTGCCTGGTGGACAGATACGCAGTATTTT
TRBD1 | TRBJ1-2 | TRBV6-1 | 13 | few | CASRSDRGRGYTF | TGTGCCAGCAGGTCGGACAGGGGGCGGGGCTACACCTTC
TRBD1 | TRBJ1-1 | TRBV29-1 | 16 | many | CSVKTDWTGMGTEAFF | TGCAGCGTTAAGACCGACTGGACAGGGATGGGGACTGAAGCTTTCTTT
TRBD1 | TRBJ1-6 | TRBV7-9 | 15 | many | CASSSGQGEGSPLHF | TGTGCCAGCAGCTCTGGACAGGGCGAGGGTTCACCCCTCCACTTT
. | TRBJ2-2 | TRBV7-6 | 14 | . | CASSPRQNTGELFF | TGTGCCAGCAGCCCCCGACAGAACACCGGGGAGCTGTTTTTT
. | TRBJ2-1 | TRBV5-1 | 16 | many | CASSSKTNLLANEQFF | TGCGCCAGCAGCTCCAAAACAAACCTACTCGCCAATGAGCAGTTCTTC
. | TRBJ2-4 | TRBV10-3 | 16 | . | CAISLGTFLAKNIQYF | TGTGCCATCAGTCTCGGGACATTTCTAGCCAAAAACATTCAGTACTTC
. | TRBJ1-4 | TRBV20-1 | 15 | many | CSATGVTATNEKLFF | TGCAGTGCTACCGGCGTGACAGCAACTAATGAAAAACTGTTTTTT
TRBD1 | TRBJ1-1 | TRBV30 | 13 | many | CASRTGGNTEAFF | TGTGCCTCCAGGACAGGGGGGAACACTGAAGCTTTCTTT
. | TRBJ1-1 | TRBV6-5 | 14 | many | CASRAGTVNTEAFF | TGTGCCAGCAGGGCGGGGACCGTGAACACTGAAGCTTTCTTT
. | TRBJ1-1 | TRBV13 | 15 | many | CASSLGGSPYTEAFF | TGTGCCAGCAGCTTAGGGGGCAGCCCTTACACTGAAGCTTTCTTT
. | TRBJ1-1 | TRBV6-6 | 15 | . | CASSPPTGGIAEAFF | TGTGCCAGCAGTCCGCCCACCGGAGGTATCGCTGAAGCTTTCTTT
. | TRBJ1-1 | TRBV15 | 17 | many | CATSRDLLGERQTEAFF | TGTGCCACCAGCAGAGATCTTCTGGGGGAGAGACAAACTGAAGCTTTCTTT
. | TRBJ1-1 | TRBV20-1 | 12 | many | CSASYGRAEAFF | TGCAGTGCTAGTTATGGACGAGCTGAAGCTTTCTTT
. | TRBJ1-5 | TRBV6-6 | 13 | . | CATNGGQNQPQHF | TGTGCCACCAACGGGGGGCAGAATCAGCCCCAGCATTTT
TRBD2 | TRBJ2-3 | TRBV12-3/TRBV12-4 | 14 | . | CASSWTSGPDTQYF | TGTGCCAGCAGTTGGACTAGCGGGCCAGATACGCAGTATTTT
. | TRBJ1-1 | TRBV3-1 | 13 | many | CASSRDGHTEAFF | TGTGCCAGCAGCCGGGACGGCCACACTGAAGCTTTCTTT
. | TRBJ2-5 | TRBV29-1 | 13 | . | CSAAPLRQETQYF | TGCAGCGCCGCGCCACTCCGACAAGAGACCCAGTACTTC
. | TRBJ2-1 | TRBV27 | 14 | many | CASTGGNSYNEQFF | TGTGCCAGCACCGGGGGTAACTCCTACAATGAGCAGTTCTTC
TRBD2 | TRBJ2-7 | TRBV30 | 15 | . | CAWSRSGEHIYEQYF | TGTGCCTGGAGTCGTAGCGGGGAACATATCTACGAGCAGTACTTC
TRBD1 | TRBJ2-3 | TRBV2 | 16 | few | CASSESQAGGADTQYF | TGTGCCAGCAGTGAAAGTCAGGCAGGGGGCGCGGATACGCAGTATTTT
. | TRBJ1-2 | TRBV7-9 | 13 | . | CASSPPGSYGYTF | TGTGCCAGCAGCCCACCCGGCTCCTATGGCTACACCTTC
TRBD1 | TRBJ1-1 | TRBV3-1 | 17 | . | CASSHLGQGKGRTEAFF | TGTGCCAGCAGCCACCTGGGACAGGGGAAAGGGAGAACTGAAGCTTTCTTT
. | TRBJ2-2 | TRBV18 | 12 | many | CASSSYTGELFF | TGTGCCAGCTCATCCTACACCGGGGAGCTGTTTTTT
TRBD1 | TRBJ1-1 | TRBV12-5 | 15 | many | CASGSFVRDRGEAFF | TGTGCTAGTGGTTCGTTCGTCCGGGACAGGGGAGAAGCTTTCTTT
. | TRBJ2-7 | TRBV20-1 | 18 | . | CSARDSRGVGQSSYEQYF | TGCAGTGCTAGAGATAGTAGGGGGGTGGGGCAAAGCTCCTACGAGCAGTACTTC
TRBD1 | TRBJ1-3 | TRBV2 | 15 | few | CASLGQESSGNTIYF | TGTGCCAGCCTGGGACAGGAGAGCTCTGGAAACACCATATATTTT
TRBD1 | TRBJ1-4 | TRBV20-1 | 14 | . | CSARTGTVNEKLFF | TGCAGTGCGAGGACCGGGACAGTTAATGAAAAACTGTTTTTT
. | TRBJ2-2 | TRBV10-3 | 12 | . | CAISSKRGELFF | TGTGCCATCAGTTCTAAACGCGGGGAGCTGTTTTTT
. | TRBJ1-2 | TRBV7-8 | 15 | few | CASSRKPREGGGYTF | TGTGCCAGCAGCCGTAAACCCAGGGAAGGCGGTGGCTACACCTTC
. | TRBJ1-1 | TRBV29-1 | 13 | few | CSVELIQGSEAFF | TGCAGCGTTGAACTGATACAGGGCTCTGAAGCTTTCTTT
TRBD2 | TRBJ2-1 | TRBV4-2 | 17 | few | CASSQTPLAGGYNEQFF | TGTGCCAGCAGCCAAACTCCTCTAGCGGGGGGTTACAATGAGCAGTTCTTC